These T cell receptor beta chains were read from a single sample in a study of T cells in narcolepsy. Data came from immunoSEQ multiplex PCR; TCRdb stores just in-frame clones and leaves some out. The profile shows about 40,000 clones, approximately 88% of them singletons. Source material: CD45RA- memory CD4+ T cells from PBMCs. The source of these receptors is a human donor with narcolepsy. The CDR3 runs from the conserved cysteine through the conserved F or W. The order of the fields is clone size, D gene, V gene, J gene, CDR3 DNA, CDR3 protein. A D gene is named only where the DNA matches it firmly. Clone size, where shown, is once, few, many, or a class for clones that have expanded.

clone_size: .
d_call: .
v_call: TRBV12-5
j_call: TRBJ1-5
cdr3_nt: TGTGCTAGTGGTTTGGTTAGCCGGGGGCTTCGGTATAGCAATCAGCCCCAGCATTTT
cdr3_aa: CASGLVSRGLRYSNQPQHF

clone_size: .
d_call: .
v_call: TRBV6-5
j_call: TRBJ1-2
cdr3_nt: TGTGCCAGCAGTTACATCGGGGAGAATGGCTACACCTTC
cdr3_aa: CASSYIGENGYTF

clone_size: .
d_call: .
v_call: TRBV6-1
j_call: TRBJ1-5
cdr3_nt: TGTGCCAGCAGTGAAGTCTGGCAGCCCCAGCATTTT
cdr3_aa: CASSEVWQPQHF

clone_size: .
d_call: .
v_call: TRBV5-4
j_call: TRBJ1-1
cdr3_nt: TGTGCCAGCAGCTTGTCCAGGGCTCCCACTGAAGCTTTCTTT
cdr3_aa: CASSLSRAPTEAFF

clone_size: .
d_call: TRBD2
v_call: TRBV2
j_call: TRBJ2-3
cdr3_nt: TGTGCCAGCAGGATGGCGGGGGGGCCCACAGATACGCAGTATTTT
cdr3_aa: CASRMAGGPTDTQYF

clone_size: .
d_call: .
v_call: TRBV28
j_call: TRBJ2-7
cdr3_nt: TGTGCCAGCAGTGGACTGACAGGAGCTTCCTACGAGCAGTACTTC
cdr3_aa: CASSGLTGASYEQYF

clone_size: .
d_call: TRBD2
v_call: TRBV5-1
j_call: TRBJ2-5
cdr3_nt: TGCGCCAGCAGCTTGAGCCCGGGGGGAGTGGGACAAGAGACCCAGTACTTC
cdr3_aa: CASSLSPGGVGQETQYF

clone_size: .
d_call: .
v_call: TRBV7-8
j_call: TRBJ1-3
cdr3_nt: TGTGCCAGCAGCTTTGGGGACATCTCTGGAAACACCATATATTTT
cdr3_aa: CASSFGDISGNTIYF

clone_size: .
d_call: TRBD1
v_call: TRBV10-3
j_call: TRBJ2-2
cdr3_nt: TGTGCCATCAGTGAGGGACAGGGTCGCACCGGGGAGCTGTTTTTT
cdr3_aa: CAISEGQGRTGELFF

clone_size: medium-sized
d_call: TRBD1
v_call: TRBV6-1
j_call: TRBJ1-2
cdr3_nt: TGTGCCAGCAGTGATGCGTGGACAGGGACTAACTATGGCTACACCTTC
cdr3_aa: CASSDAWTGTNYGYTF

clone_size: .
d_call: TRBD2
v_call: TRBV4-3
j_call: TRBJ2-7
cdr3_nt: TGCGCCAGCAGCTCTCATCTAGGCGGGAGGGCTTACGAGCAGTACTTC
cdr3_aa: CASSSHLGGRAYEQYF

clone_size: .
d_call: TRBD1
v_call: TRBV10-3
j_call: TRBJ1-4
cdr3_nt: TGTGCCATCAGTGAGGGACAGGGGTTCGGGGAAAAACTGTTTTTT
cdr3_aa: CAISEGQGFGEKLFF

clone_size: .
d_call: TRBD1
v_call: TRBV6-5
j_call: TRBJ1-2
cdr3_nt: TGTGCCAGCAGTTACTTTGACAGGGGTAACTATGGCTACACCTTC
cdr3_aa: CASSYFDRGNYGYTF

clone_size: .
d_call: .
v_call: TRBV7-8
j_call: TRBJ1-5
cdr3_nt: TGTGCCAGCAGCTTTTCAAGTGGGGGCAATCAGCCCCAGCATTTT
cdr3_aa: CASSFSSGGNQPQHF

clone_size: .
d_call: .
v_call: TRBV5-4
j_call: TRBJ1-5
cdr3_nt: TGTGCCAGCAGCTCCGACGGTAGCAATCAGCCCCAGCATTTT
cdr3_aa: CASSSDGSNQPQHF

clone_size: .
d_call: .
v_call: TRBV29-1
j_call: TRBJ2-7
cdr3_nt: TGCAGCGTTGGGGACCTTAGCGAGCAGTACTTT
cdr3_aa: CSVGDLSEQYF

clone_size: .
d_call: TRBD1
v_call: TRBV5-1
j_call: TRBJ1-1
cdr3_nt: TGCGCCAGCAGCTTTCAGACAGGGCCGAACACTGAAGCTTTCTTT
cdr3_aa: CASSFQTGPNTEAFF

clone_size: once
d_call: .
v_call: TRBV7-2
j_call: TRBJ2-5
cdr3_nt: TGTGCCGGGGGAGCTCGAGCGCGGGAGACCCAGTACTTC
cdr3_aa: CAGGARARETQYF

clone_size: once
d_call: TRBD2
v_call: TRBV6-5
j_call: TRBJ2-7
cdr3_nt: TGTGCCAGCAGATCCGGGACTAGCGGGGTCTACGAGCAGTACTTC
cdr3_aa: CASRSGTSGVYEQYF

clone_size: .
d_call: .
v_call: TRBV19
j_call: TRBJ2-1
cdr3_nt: TGTGCCAGTAGGCCATCGAAACAGGGAATTCAGTTCTTC
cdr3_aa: CASRPSKQGIQFF

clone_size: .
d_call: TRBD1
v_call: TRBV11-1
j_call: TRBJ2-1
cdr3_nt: TGTGCCAGCAGTGAAACCGGGACAGGCAGCGTCATGGGGCAGTTCTTC
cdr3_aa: CASSETGTGSVMGQFF

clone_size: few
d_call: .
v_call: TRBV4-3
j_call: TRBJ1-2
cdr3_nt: TGCGCCAGCAGCCAAGGGATTGGGGGGCGCGGCTATGGCTACACCTTC
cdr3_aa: CASSQGIGGRGYGYTF

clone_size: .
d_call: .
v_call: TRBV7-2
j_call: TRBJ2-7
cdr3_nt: TGTGCCAGCAGCGTCCCGGGACGCCTCTACGAGCAGTACTTC
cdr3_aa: CASSVPGRLYEQYF

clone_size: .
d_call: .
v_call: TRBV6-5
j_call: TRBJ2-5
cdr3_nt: TGTGCCAGCAGTTACATGGGGACCCAGTACTTC
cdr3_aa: CASSYMGTQYF

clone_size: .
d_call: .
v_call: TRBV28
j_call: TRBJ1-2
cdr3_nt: TGTGCCAGCAGTTTATATGTCAGGGCTGGTGGCTACACCTTC
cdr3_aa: CASSLYVRAGGYTF

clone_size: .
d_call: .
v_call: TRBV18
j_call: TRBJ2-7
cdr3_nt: TGTGCCAGCTCACCGGGGGGTCGGGTCTCCTACGAGCAGTACTTC
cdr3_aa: CASSPGGRVSYEQYF

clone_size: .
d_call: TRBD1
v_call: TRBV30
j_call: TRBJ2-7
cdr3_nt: TGTGCCTGGAGTTCCGGGACAGGGTCAAGCGAGCAGTACTTC
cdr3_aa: CAWSSGTGSSEQYF

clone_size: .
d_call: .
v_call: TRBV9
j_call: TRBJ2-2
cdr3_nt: TGTGCCAGCAGCCAGGGCGATGTAGCGGCCTACACCGGGGAGCTGTTTTTT
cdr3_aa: CASSQGDVAAYTGELFF

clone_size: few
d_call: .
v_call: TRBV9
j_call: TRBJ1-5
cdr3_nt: TGTGCCAGCAGCCCGGGGGGGCAGGCAAATCAGCCCCAGCATTTT
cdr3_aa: CASSPGGQANQPQHF

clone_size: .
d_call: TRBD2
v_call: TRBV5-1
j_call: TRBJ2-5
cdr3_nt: TGCGCCAGCAGCCCTAGCGGGGGGGCTTCGGAGACCCAGTACTTC
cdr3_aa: CASSPSGGASETQYF

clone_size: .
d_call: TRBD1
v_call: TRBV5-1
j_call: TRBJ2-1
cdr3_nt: TGCGCCAGCAGCCTCCGACAGGGGAGGAATGAGCAGTTCTTC
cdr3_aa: CASSLRQGRNEQFF

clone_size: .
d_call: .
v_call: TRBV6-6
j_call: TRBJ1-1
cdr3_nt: TGTGCCAGCAGCTCCGGGGGGAACACTGAAGCTTTCTTT
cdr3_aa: CASSSGGNTEAFF

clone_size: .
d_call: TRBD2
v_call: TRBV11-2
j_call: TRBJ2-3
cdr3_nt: TGTGCCAGCACCACACGGGGGGGAGGGCCAGATACGCAGTATTTT
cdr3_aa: CASTTRGGGPDTQYF

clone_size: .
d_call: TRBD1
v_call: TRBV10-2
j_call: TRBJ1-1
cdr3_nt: TGCGCCAGCGGAACAGGGGGCAACACTGAAGCTTTCTTT
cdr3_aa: CASGTGGNTEAFF

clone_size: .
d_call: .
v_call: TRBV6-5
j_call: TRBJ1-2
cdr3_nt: TGTGCCAGCAGTCCCGCGGACAGCAAGACCTATGGCTACACCTTC
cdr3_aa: CASSPADSKTYGYTF

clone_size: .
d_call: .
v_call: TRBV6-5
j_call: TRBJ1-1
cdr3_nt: TGTGCCAGCAGTCCCACAGTTAACACTGAAGCTTTCTTT
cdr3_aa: CASSPTVNTEAFF

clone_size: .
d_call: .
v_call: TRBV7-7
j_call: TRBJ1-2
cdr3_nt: TGTGCTAGCAGCTTCTTCGGCTACACCTTC
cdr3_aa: CASSFFGYTF

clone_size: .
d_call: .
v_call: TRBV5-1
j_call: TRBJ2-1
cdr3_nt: TGCGCCAGCAGCTTGGAGCTCCCTGCCCGCAATGAGCAGTTCTTC
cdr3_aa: CASSLELPARNEQFF

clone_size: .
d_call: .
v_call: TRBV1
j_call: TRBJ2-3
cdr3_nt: TGCACCAGCAGCCAAGAGGTGGGCGGGGGGGAAACTAGCACAGATACGCAGTATTTT
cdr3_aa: CTSSQEVGGGETSTDTQYF

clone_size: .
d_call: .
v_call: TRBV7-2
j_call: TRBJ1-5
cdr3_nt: TGTGCCAGCAGCTTAGACAGGTATCAGCCCCAGCATTTT
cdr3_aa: CASSLDRYQPQHF

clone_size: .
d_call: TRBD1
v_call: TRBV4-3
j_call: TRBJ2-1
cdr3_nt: TGCGCCAGCAGCCAAACGGCGGACAGGGACGGTGAGCAGTTCTTC
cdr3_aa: CASSQTADRDGEQFF

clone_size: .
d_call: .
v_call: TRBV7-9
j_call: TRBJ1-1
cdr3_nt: TGTGCCAGCAGCTTAGGTGGGTTGGGGAGGGAAGCTTTCTTT
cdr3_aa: CASSLGGLGREAFF

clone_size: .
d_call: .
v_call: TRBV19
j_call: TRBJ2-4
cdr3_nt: TGTGCCAGTAGTATAGACCGGCCGGGAAAAAACATTCAGTACTTC
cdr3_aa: CASSIDRPGKNIQYF

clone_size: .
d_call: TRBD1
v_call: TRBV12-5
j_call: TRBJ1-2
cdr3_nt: TGTGCTAGTGGCGTGACAGGGGGCTATGGCTACACCTTC
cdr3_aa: CASGVTGGYGYTF

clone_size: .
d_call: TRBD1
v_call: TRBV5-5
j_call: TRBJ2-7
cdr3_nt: TGTGCCAGCAGCTTGAAGGAACGACAGGGGTCCTTTTACGAGCAGTACTTC
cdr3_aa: CASSLKERQGSFYEQYF

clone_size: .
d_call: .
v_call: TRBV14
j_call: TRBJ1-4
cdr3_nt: TGTGCCAGCAGCACCCGCCGAGTGGGGTTCAGTGAAAAACTGTTTTTT
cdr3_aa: CASSTRRVGFSEKLFF

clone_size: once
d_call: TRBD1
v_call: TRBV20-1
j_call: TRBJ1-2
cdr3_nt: TGCAGTGCGACAGGGGACTATGGCTACACCTTC
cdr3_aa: CSATGDYGYTF

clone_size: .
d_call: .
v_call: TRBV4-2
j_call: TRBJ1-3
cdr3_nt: TGTGCCAGCAGCCAAGTATCGCGAGCTGGAAACACCATATATTTT
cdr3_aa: CASSQVSRAGNTIYF

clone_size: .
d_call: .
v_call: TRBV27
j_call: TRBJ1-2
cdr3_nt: TGTGCCAGCAGAGAATCAGGGGCCCGGGTAAAGGGGGACTACACCTTC
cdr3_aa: CASRESGARVKGDYTF

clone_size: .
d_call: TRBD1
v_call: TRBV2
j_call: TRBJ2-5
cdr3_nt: TGTGCCAGCAGTGAAGCGCTGACAGGGGGATACCAAGAGACCCAGTACTTC
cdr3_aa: CASSEALTGGYQETQYF

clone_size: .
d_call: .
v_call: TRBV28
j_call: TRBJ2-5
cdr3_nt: TGTGCCAGCAGTAGGGACGGCGGGACCCAGCACTTC
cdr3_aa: CASSRDGGTQHF

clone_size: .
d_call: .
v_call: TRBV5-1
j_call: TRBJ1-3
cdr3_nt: TGCGCCAGCAGCTTGGGGGCCGGGTCCAGCTCTGGAAACACCATATATTTT
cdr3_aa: CASSLGAGSSSGNTIYF

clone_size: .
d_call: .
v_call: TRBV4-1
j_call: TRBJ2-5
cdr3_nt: TGCGCCAGCAGCCACAAAAACAGGGAAGAGACCCAGTACTTC
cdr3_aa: CASSHKNREETQYF

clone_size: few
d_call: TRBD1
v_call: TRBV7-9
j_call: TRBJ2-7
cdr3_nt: TGTGCCAGCAGCCAAGGACAGGGAGCGGACGAGCAGTACTTC
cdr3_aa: CASSQGQGADEQYF

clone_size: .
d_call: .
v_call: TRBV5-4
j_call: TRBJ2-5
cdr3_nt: TGTGCCAGCAGCTTGTCCGGCAGCAGACTCCAAGAGACCCAGTACTTC
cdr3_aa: CASSLSGSRLQETQYF